The 18 T cell receptor beta chains below come from one sample, sequenced in a study of cytomegalovirus exposure and HLA in healthy donors. PCR amplification relied on 60 Vbeta primers (plus 13 Jbeta primers). This table comes from immunoSEQ multiplex PCR, and its TCRdb copy is limited to in-frame clones, with some not included. The data hold under 200,000 clones, with around 75% observed a single time. Sequencing was done on a sample of PBMCs. The source is a woman aged 45-59 years in good health and CMV-seropositive.

This clone showed up just a few times. This chain links TRBV13 with TRBJ2-2; no firm D call. The V end was cut by 3 bases, the J end by 1 base, with 3 bases between. This CDR3 has 13 residues. Germline-derived CDR1 and CDR2 are PRHDT and FYEKMQ (reference sequence). Here the CDR3 DNA reads TGTGCCAGCAGCTTTCGGAACACCGGGGAGCTGTTTTTT. Translating it yields CASSFRNTGELFF.

The V gene is TRBV21-1, the J gene TRBJ1-5; whether TRBD1, the table's D call, matches the DNA was not checked. TRBV21-1 is described as a pseudogene. The CDR3 runs 17 residues. CDR3 DNA: TGTGCCAGCAGCAAGAAGACCGGGACAGGGTCCAATCAGCCCCAGCATTTT. As protein: CASSKKTGTGSNQPQHF.

This clone was recorded once. The rearrangement joins TRBV5-1 to TRBJ2-1; 7 bases map to TRBD2. The CDR3 sequence is 14 residues long. V trimming: 2 bases; J trimming: 8 bases; junction bases outside the gene matches: 7. CDR1 is SGHRS, CDR2 YFSETQ, per germline. The chain's CDR3 is CASSFAGVKDEQFF. CDR3 coding DNA: TGCGCCAGCAGCTTCGCGGGGGTCAAGGATGAGCAGTTCTTC.

The chain couples TRBV27 to TRBJ2-1; 11 nucleotides align to TRBD1. This CDR3 comprises 18 residues. V shed 4 bases, J shed 7 bases, and the junction held 15 bases outside the gene matches. Germline V gene sequence: CDR1 MNHEY, CDR2 SMNVEV (reference sequence). The CDR3 reads CASSWGRDRGFRTNEQFF. CDR3 DNA: TGTGCCAGCAGTTGGGGCCGGGACAGGGGGTTCAGGACAAATGAGCAGTTCTTC.

This clone appeared a few times. V gene TRBV4-1 combines with J gene TRBJ2-3; 7 positions agree with TRBD1. Per the germline V gene, CDR1 is MGHRA and CDR2 is YSYEKL. This CDR3 comprises 19 residues. V shed 4 bases, J shed 0 bases, and the junction held 16 bases outside the gene matches. This CDR3 reads CASSRRSRQGASSTDTQYF. The CDR3 DNA sequence: TGCGCCAGCAGCCGTAGATCAAGACAGGGCGCATCTAGCACAGATACGCAGTATTTT.

V gene TRBV5-5 combines with J gene TRBJ2-1, with TRBD2 matching 9 bases. Germline loops: CDR1 SGHKS, CDR2 YYEKEE (reference sequence). V was pared by 4 bases and J by 10 bases, with 9 bases of the junction left unmatched. The CDR3 is made up of 14 amino acids. The CDR3 here is CASSPFGLAGEQFF. CDR3 nucleotides: TGTGCCAGCAGCCCTTTCGGGCTAGCGGGGGAGCAGTTCTTC. Full variable domain (rest looked up from reference TRBV5-5 and TRBJ2-1): DAGVTQSPTHLIKTRGQQVTLRCSPISGHKSVSWYQQVLGQGPQFIFQYYEKEERGRGNFPDRFSARQFPNYSSELNVNALLLGDSALYLCASSPFGLAGEQFFGPGTRLTVL.

V gene TRBV30 combines with J gene TRBJ1-6, with TRBD1 as a possible D gene (5 bases). Germline CDR1 reads GTSNPN; CDR2 reads SVGIG (reference sequence). The CDR3 runs to 14 residues. V was shortened by 7 bases and J by 6 bases, with 16 bases between the two germline ends. CDR3 sequence (DNA): TGTGCCTCACGTGGGGGGAAGGGTAATTCACCCCTCCACTTT. Protein product: CASRGGKGNSPLHF.

This clone appeared once. The rearrangement joins TRBV2 to TRBJ2-3; tentative D call: TRBD2 (6 bases). The CDR3 is made up of 18 amino acids. V lost 2 bases and J lost 1, with 19 bases in between. Germline CDR1 and CDR2: SNHLY and FYNNEI. CDR3 amino acids: CASSELIRWRGGTDTQYF. The DNA for the CDR3 is TGTGCCAGCAGTGAATTAATCCGTTGGAGGGGAGGCACAGATACGCAGTATTTT. The full variable domain, with the rest looked up from reference TRBV2 and TRBJ2-3, is EPEVTQTPSHQVTQMGQEVILRCVPISNHLYFYWYRQILGQKVEFLVSFYNNEISEKSEIFDDQFSVERPDGSNFTLKIRSTKLEDSAMYFCASSELIRWRGGTDTQYFGPGTRLTVL.

The chain recombines TRBV7-6 with TRBJ2-3, with 8 bases aligning to TRBD2. This CDR3 comprises 15 residues. Per the germline V gene, CDR1 is SGHVS and CDR2 is FNYEAQ. With V trimmed by 3 bases and J by 5 bases, 7 bases remained unmatched. The CDR3 protein is CASSFLAGRGDTQYF. CDR3 coding DNA: TGTGCCAGCAGCTTCTTAGCGGGGAGGGGAGATACGCAGTATTTT.

There are a few counts of this clone. This chain uses TRBV27 with TRBJ1-5, with D possibly being TRBD1 (5 bases). Germline V CDR1 and CDR2: MNHEY, SMNVEV (reference sequence). Deletions cut 4 bases from V and 3 bases from J, with 13 bases between. The CDR3 extends over 15 amino acids. The CDR3 DNA reads TGTGCCAGCAGTTCCGGGGGAGGAAACAATCAGCCCCAGCATTTT. Protein sequence: CASSSGGGNNQPQHF.

The chain employs TRBV7-9 and TRBJ2-5; D uncertain. Germline V gene data show CDR1 as SEHNR and CDR2 as FQNEAQ (reference sequence). With 5 bases removed from V and 5 bases from J, the gap between germline ends came to 9 bases. This CDR3 has 12 residues. CDR3 protein: CASSLTSETQYF. For the CDR3, the DNA is TGTGCCAGCAGCCTAACGAGCGAGACCCAGTACTTC.

The rearrangement uses TRBV7-3 and TRBJ1-1; D is undetermined. Looked up from germline, CDR1 is SGHTA and CDR2 is FQGTGA. V gave up 2 bases and J gave up 0 bases, with 4 bases separating them. This CDR3 comprises 13 residues. CDR3 amino acids: CASSLQVNTEAFF. The CDR3 DNA follows: TGTGCCAGCAGCTTACAGGTGAACACTGAAGCTTTCTTT.

The sample holds a few counts of this clone. The CDR3 DNA reads as TGTGCCAGCAGCCGAGAACTAGCAGATACGCAGTATTTT. Translation: CASSRELADTQYF. The V and J genes are TRBV7-2 and TRBJ2-3; possibly TRBD2 for D (5 bases). Germline loops: CDR1 SGHTA, CDR2 FQGNSA. V was trimmed by 5 bases and J by 4 bases, leaving 10 bases between them. The CDR3 sequence is 13 residues long. Supplemented by reference TRBV7-2 and TRBJ2-3, the full variable domain reads GAGVSQSPSNKVTEKGKDVELRCDPISGHTALYWYRQSLGQGLEFLIYFQGNSAPDKSGLPSDRFSAERTGGSVSTLTIQRTQQEDSAVYLCASSRELADTQYFGPGTRLTVL.

The chain has TRBV6-6 and TRBJ1-3; TRBD1 agrees at 9 bases. The CDR3 extends over 15 amino acids. Trimming took 2 bases from V and 7 from J; bases not matched to a gene: 6. CDR1 and CDR2 from the germline V gene are MNHNY and SVGAGI (reference sequence). The CDR3: CASSYPTGGKNTIYF. The CDR3 DNA is TGTGCCAGCAGTTACCCGACAGGGGGAAAGAACACCATATATTTT.

J is TRBJ1-6 and V is TRBV5-1, with 10 bases aligning to TRBD1. The CDR3 contains 15 residues. V lost 4 bases and J lost 10; bases outside the gene matches: 8. Germline V gene sequence: CDR1 SGHRS, CDR2 YFSETQ. The CDR3 DNA reads TGCGCCAGCAGCCTAGGGACAGGGGCTTACTCACCCCTCCACTTT. Its protein product is CASSLGTGAYSPLHF.

This chain links TRBV9 with TRBJ1-1; possibly TRBD1 for D (5 bases). Germline V CDR1 and CDR2: SGDLS, YYNGEE. V was trimmed by 2 bases and J by 2 bases, leaving 10 bases between them. CDR3 length: 14 amino acids. As DNA, the CDR3 is TGTGCCAGCAGCGTCGACAGTACAAACACTGAAGCTTTCTTT. Encoded protein: CASSVDSTNTEAFF. The full variable domain, with the rest looked up from reference TRBV9 and TRBJ1-1, is DSGVTQTPKHLITATGQRVTLRCSPRSGDLSVYWYQQSLDQGLQFLIQYYNGEERAKGNILERFSAQQFPDLHSELNLSSLELGDSALYFCASSVDSTNTEAFFGQGTRLTVV.

The J gene is TRBJ1-1, the V gene TRBV7-9, with 7 bases aligning to TRBD1. This CDR3 has 15 residues. J was trimmed by 2 bases and V by 5 bases; bases with no gene match: 8. Per the germline V gene, CDR1 is SEHNR and CDR2 is FQNEAQ (reference sequence). CDR3 sequence reads: CASSPRAGGNTEAFF. CDR3 DNA: TGTGCCAGCAGCCCCCGGGCAGGGGGAAACACTGAAGCTTTCTTT.

The genes are TRBV5-6 and TRBJ1-1; 8 bases are a match to TRBD1. The germline V gene has CDR1 SGHDT and CDR2 YYEEEE. This CDR3 is 15 amino acids long. With V trimmed by 2 bases and J by 7 bases, 10 bases remained unmatched. The CDR3 is CASSFDPTGASEAFF. CDR3 DNA: TGTGCCAGCAGCTTTGATCCGACAGGGGCGAGTGAAGCTTTCTTT.